This T cell receptor (beta chain) was profiled in a study of OX40 agonist ivuxolimab in advanced cancers. The overall study: Dose-escalation patients suffered from hepatocellular carcinoma, melanoma, renal cell or head and neck cancer. Averaging roughly 60 years in age, with a range of about 23 to 85, the cohort was 80% to 90% male. Overall study results and limits: CD4+ and CD8+ blood T cells expanded clonally by week 6 at 0.1 to 3.0 mg/kg.

Points on this clone: Its target is not known.

Clones were read by immunoSEQ multiplex PCR, and TCRdb kept only the in-frame ones, dropping some. This sample has about 34,000 clones, with about four fifths found just once. The CDR3 consists of 13 residues. Germline CDR1 and CDR2: MGHRA and YSYEKL. V was clipped by 0 bases and J by 3 bases, with 5 bases between them. Material: CD4+ or CD8+ T cells sorted from blood, obtained in a trial of the OX40 agonist ivuxolimab. This clonotype originated in an adult with an advanced solid tumor such as melanoma, head and neck, liver or kidney cancer. This chain connects TRBV4-1 to TRBJ2-5; D is uncertain. This CDR3 is CASSQEWEETQYF. Written as DNA, the CDR3 is TGCGCCAGCAGCCAAGAGTGGGAAGAGACCCAGTACTTC.